These 27 T cell receptor beta chains were sequenced from one sample in a study of T cells in Graves' hyperthyroidism and ophthalmopathy. RNA transcripts gave rise to amplified TCR beta CDR3 regions. TCR CDR3 underwent first-round RT-PCR with the HTBI primer set. One entry per CDR3 protein, called by TCRdb with MiXCR from the multiplex PCR reads. The repertoire includes 390,000 or so distinct CDR3 sequences, 14% to 15% of them detected once, and about 13% sits in the top ten. The sequenced sample was blood. Every receptor here comes from a young man with Graves' ophthalmopathy.

In this sample, this clonotype turned up many times. The V gene is TRBV6-6, the J gene TRBJ1-1; tentative D call: TRBD1 (5 bases). The CDR3 consists of 14 residues. Trimming left V 2 bases short and J 0 bases short, with 7 bases between. Germline values: CDR1 MNHNY, CDR2 SVGAGI (reference sequence). The CDR3 coding sequence is TGTGCCAGCAGTTACGACAGAATGAACACTGAAGCTTTCTTT. Residues: CASSYDRMNTEAFF.

The chain links TRBV4-2 to TRBJ1-1; a weak D match, TRBD1 (6 bases). Germline V CDR1 and CDR2: LGHNA, YNFKEQ. Trimming shortened V by 2 bases and J by 0 bases, and 10 bases separated the two germline ends. The CDR3 has 15 residues. The CDR3 coding sequence is TGTGCCAGCAGCCAAAAGGGGGGACTGAACACTGAAGCTTTCTTT. It translates to CASSQKGGLNTEAFF.

This clonotype was counted at least ten times. The chain has TRBV11-2 and TRBJ2-4; perhaps TRBD1 as D (6 bases). This CDR3 region has 17 residues. The germline gives CDR1 SGHAT, CDR2 FQNNGV. V lost 3 bases, J lost 0 bases, and 15 bases lay in between. In DNA form, the CDR3 reads TGTGCCAGCAGCTTCTCGACAGGACTCCTAGCCAAAAACATTCAGTACTTC. Translated: CASSFSTGLLAKNIQYF.

This clonotype was detected ten times or more. The chain links TRBV7-8 to TRBJ2-2; 11 positions match TRBD1. The germline V gene encodes CDR1 SGHVS and CDR2 FQNEAQ. This CDR3 comprises 16 residues. V shed 5 bases, J shed 5 bases, and the junction held 7 bases outside the gene matches. CDR3 bases: TGTGCCAGCAGCCAAAGGGACAGGGGGTTGACCGGGGAGCTGTTTTTT. Its protein is CASSQRDRGLTGELFF.

This clonotype was seen many times. This sequence joins TRBV12-3 or TRBV12-4 and TRBJ1-6, with a weak D call TRBD1 (6 bases). Trimming pared 5 bases from V and 7 bases from J, leaving 15 bases between. CDR3 length: 15 amino acids. CDR3: CASSLSTGANSPLHF. CDR3 DNA sequence: TGTGCCAGCAGTCTGTCGACAGGAGCAAATTCACCCCTCCACTTT.

This clonotype was seen at least ten times. V usage is TRBV10-3 and J usage is TRBJ2-3; 11 positions match TRBD2. There are 14 residues in the CDR3. The germline gives CDR1 ENHRY, CDR2 SYGVKD. Trimming at V came to 3 bases and at J to 9 bases, leaving 5 bases not matched to a gene. The CDR3 here is CAISDASGGITQYF. The CDR3 region has the DNA TGTGCCATCAGTGACGCTAGCGGGGGGATAACGCAGTATTTT.

On this clonotype itself: Mismatch with germline at one junction end may stem from a read error. V usage is TRBV5-1 and J usage is TRBJ1-2, with no clear D. The CDR3 is 14 residues long. Germline-derived CDR1 and CDR2 are SGHRS and YFSETQ. Here the CDR3 reads CASSPGRANCGYTF. DNA of the CDR3: TGCGCCAGCAGTCCCGGACGGGCCAACTGTGGCTACACCTTC.

This clonotype came up many times. J is TRBJ2-7 and V is TRBV6-1; a weak D match, TRBD1 (6 bases). The CDR3 spans 14 residues. Trimming removed 2 bases at V and 6 bases at J, with 14 bases between. The germline V gene has CDR1 MNHNS and CDR2 SASEGT. The CDR3 DNA is TGTGCCAGCAGTGAACAGGGGAGTAAACTCGAGCAGTACTTC. It specifies CASSEQGSKLEQYF.

In this sample, this clonotype turned up many times. The chain has TRBV7-9 and TRBJ2-1; possible D gene TRBD2, 5 bases. The CDR3 runs to 16 residues. Per the germline V gene, CDR1 is SEHNR and CDR2 is FQNEAQ (reference sequence). V shed 5 bases and J shed 6 bases, with 20 bases lying between them. The CDR3, as DNA: TGTGCCAGCAGCCCATACCTTACGGGGTCAGGCAATGAGCAGTTCTTC. It encodes CASSPYLTGSGNEQFF.

This chain connects TRBV7-9 to TRBJ1-1, with no clear D. CDR1 SEHNR and CDR2 FQNEAQ come from the germline V gene (reference sequence). CDR3 length: 14 amino acids. V gave up 2 bases and J gave up 4 bases, with 11 bases separating them. CDR3 nucleotide sequence: TGTGCCAGCAGCTTACTGAGCGTGGGCACTGAAGCTTTCTTT. Translation: CASSLLSVGTEAFF.

About this clonotype: This may stem from a read error, because a much larger clone lies one nucleotide away. This sequence joins TRBV6-2 or TRBV6-3 and TRBJ1-2; a weak D match, TRBD1 (5 bases). With 4 bases removed from V and 5 bases from J, the gap between germline ends came to 14 bases. There are 14 residues in the CDR3. Germline loops: CDR1 MNHEY, CDR2 SVGEGT. For the CDR3, the DNA is TGTGCCAGCAGTTTAGGACTGGGGCTTTATGGCTACACCTTC. Translated: CASSLGLGLYGYTF.

This clonotype was seen at least ten times. This chain links TRBV19 with TRBJ1-1, with D possibly matching TRBD1 (5 bases). Germline lookup yields CDR1 LNHDA and CDR2 SQIVND (reference sequence). V lost 5 bases to trimming and J lost 2 bases, with 9 bases between them. The CDR3 extends over 13 amino acids. DNA of the CDR3: TGTGCCAGTAGTGAGACAGTTAACACTGAAGCTTTCTTT. Its protein is CASSETVNTEAFF.

This clonotype was detected only a few times. The V call is TRBV18, the J call TRBJ2-7; 8 bases fit TRBD1. Germline CDR1 KGHSH, CDR2 LQKENI. With 5 bases clipped from V and 4 bases from J, the junction kept 7 bases outside the gene matches. The CDR3 runs to 14 residues. CDR3 in amino acids: CASSTGTGKYEQYF. The CDR3 nucleotides are TGTGCCAGCTCAACCGGGACAGGAAAGTACGAGCAGTACTTC.

This clonotype appeared many times. Sequence at one end of the junction differs from germline and may be a read error. J is TRBJ1-2 and V is TRBV5-1; 7 bases fit TRBD1. There are 16 residues in the CDR3. Per germline, CDR1 SGHRS and CDR2 YFSETQ. CDR3: CASSLARDRANYGYTF. CDR3 DNA: TGTGCCAGCAGCTTAGCTCGGGACAGAGCGAACTATGGCTACACCTTC.

This clonotype has a handful of counts. This sequence joins TRBV7-3 and TRBJ2-3; a weak D match, TRBD2 (5 bases). The germline V gene has CDR1 SGHTA and CDR2 FQGTGA. The V and J ends lost 1 base and 2 bases respectively, with 10 bases between them. This CDR3 spans 15 amino acids. The DNA of the CDR3 is TGTGCCAGCAGCTTAAAACTAGGGAACACAGATACGCAGTATTTT. Translating gives CASSLKLGNTDTQYF.

This clonotype was seen only a few times. The rearrangement joins TRBV20-1 to TRBJ2-5; 8 bases are shared with TRBD1. Germline-derived CDR1 and CDR2 are DFQATT and SNEGSKA (reference sequence). After removal of 1 base from V and 5 bases from J, the junction contained 9 bases not matched to a gene. CDR3 length: 15 residues. CDR3 in amino acids: CSARASGQGRETQYF. CDR3 coding DNA: TGCAGTGCTAGAGCCTCAGGACAGGGAAGGGAGACCCAGTACTTC.

Remarks on this clonotype: A much more abundant neighbour one base away suggests this may be a read error. The chain links TRBV20-1 to TRBJ2-1; D is unresolved. The CDR3 is 14 amino acids. Trimming cost V 3 bases and J 10 bases, with 19 bases left between them. Germline-derived CDR1 and CDR2 are DFQATT and SNEGSKA (reference sequence). DNA of the CDR3: TGCAGTGCTAGGGTCCCGTGGGATACTATCGAGCAGTTCTTC. This translates into CSARVPWDTIEQFF.

This rearrangement joins TRBV27 to TRBJ1-5; no reliable D call. The CDR3 covers 13 residues. Germline V lookup: CDR1 MNHEY, CDR2 SMNVEV (reference sequence). Between the trimmed V and J ends, which lost 5 bases and 9 bases, there was a span of 14 bases. The chain's CDR3 is CASSEGGRRPQHF. The DNA for the CDR3 is TGTGCCAGCAGTGAGGGCGGTCGTAGGCCCCAGCATTTT.

The V and J genes are TRBV24-1 and TRBJ2-3; TRBD2 aligns across 9 bases. The CDR3 contains 16 residues. The J segment lost 2 bases and the V segment lost 7 bases, leaving 9 bases of the junction unmatched. Germline values: CDR1 KGHDR, CDR2 SFDVKD. The CDR3, as DNA: TGTGCCACCAGCGCACCGGGACTAGCTCTCACAGATACGCAGTATTTT. Translated: CATSAPGLALTDTQYF.

This clonotype was found a few times. This chain uses TRBV5-8 with TRBJ2-1; D is perhaps TRBD1 or TRBD2 (5 bases each). The germline gives CDR1 SGHTS, CDR2 YDEGEE. The CDR3 totals 15 residues. V was trimmed by 6 bases and J by 1 base, leaving 14 bases between them. CDR3: CASTLEGPSYNEQFF. CDR3 bases: TGTGCCAGCACTCTCGAGGGGCCTTCCTACAATGAGCAGTTCTTC. The full variable domain, its missing parts supplied by reference TRBV5-8 and TRBJ2-1, is EAGVTQSPTHLIKTRGQQATLRCSPISGHTSVYWYQQALGLGLQFLLWYDEGEERNRGNFPPRFSGRQFPNYSSELNVNALELEDSALYLCASTLEGPSYNEQFFGPGTRLTVL.

The chain joins TRBV5-6 to TRBJ1-1; D is undetermined. The CDR3 has 15 residues. Trimming pared 3 bases from V and 0 bases from J, leaving 12 bases between. From germline, CDR1 is SGHDT and CDR2 YYEEEE. For the CDR3, the DNA is TGTGCCAGCAGCTCCTTGGCGGGAGTGAACACTGAAGCTTTCTTT. Encoded protein: CASSSLAGVNTEAFF.

This clonotype was counted a few times. The rearrangement joins TRBV24-1 to TRBJ2-1, with D possibly TRBD2 on 6 matching bases. V shed 9 bases and J shed 4 bases, with 9 bases lying between them. The germline gives CDR1 KGHDR, CDR2 SFDVKD. This CDR3 comprises 12 residues. The CDR3 protein is CATGRGYNEQFF. The CDR3 DNA reads as TGTGCCACCGGGCGGGGATACAATGAGCAGTTCTTC.

This clonotype was seen at least ten times. CDR3 in amino acids: CASSPGTTSKSATEQFF. In DNA, the CDR3 is TGTGCCAGCTCACCCGGGACGACTAGCAAATCGGCAACTGAGCAGTTCTTC. This chain uses TRBV18 with TRBJ2-1; 7 bases agree with TRBD2. The CDR3 is made up of 17 amino acids. Germline CDR1 KGHSH, CDR2 LQKENI. V was pared by 3 bases and J by 9 bases, with 17 bases of the junction left unmatched.

There are many counts of this clonotype. The V and J genes are TRBV20-1 and TRBJ2-1; D gene ambiguous. The V gene lost 1 base and the J gene lost 6 bases, with 13 bases spanning the gap. Germline V gene data show CDR1 as DFQATT and CDR2 as SNEGSKA (reference sequence). The CDR3 length is 14 residues. DNA for the CDR3: TGCAGTGCTAGAGTCGTTGGCCTCCTCAATGAGCAGTTCTTC. Encoded protein: CSARVVGLLNEQFF.

This clonotype has at least ten counts. The V gene is TRBV19, the J gene TRBJ1-1, with a tentative D call TRBD1 (5 bases). CDR3 length: 14 amino acids. Between the trimmed V and J ends, which lost 7 bases and 0 bases, there was a span of 12 bases. The germline V gene has CDR1 LNHDA and CDR2 SQIVND (reference sequence). CDR3 DNA sequence: TGTGCCAGTAAGAGATCAGGGCTGAACACTGAAGCTTTCTTT. This gives the protein CASKRSGLNTEAFF.

This clonotype has just one count. V usage is TRBV9 and J usage is TRBJ2-5, with 7 bases matching TRBD2. V shed 2 bases, J shed 2 bases, and the junction held 6 bases outside the gene matches. CDR1 SGDLS and CDR2 YYNGEE come from the germline V gene. This CDR3 is 15 amino acids long. DNA of the CDR3: TGTGCCAGCAGCGTCCTACCTAGCGGACAAGAGACCCAGTACTTC. This sequence encodes CASSVLPSGQETQYF.

The chain combines TRBV4-1 with TRBJ2-3; TRBD1 agrees at 11 bases. The CDR3 runs 15 residues. With V trimmed by 1 base and J by 5 bases, 2 bases remained unmatched. Germline-derived CDR1 and CDR2 are MGHRA and YSYEKL. This CDR3 is CASSQVDRGLDTQYF. In DNA, the CDR3 is TGCGCCAGCAGCCAAGTGGACAGGGGGCTAGATACGCAGTATTTT.